This T cell receptor (beta chain) comes out of a study of cytomegalovirus exposure and HLA in healthy donors. Overall study: Clustering assigned about 76% of the 350 to 450 genotyped donors to the Caucasian-associated ancestry cluster. General study results and limits: Cytomegalovirus status, reportedly, was diagnosed with high specificity and sensitivity by the classifier. Rare sequences made up most TCRs, while some public TCRs were found in many donors.

PCR primers comprised 60 Vbeta and 13 Jbeta primers. TCRdb's table, derived via immunoSEQ multiplex PCR, lists solely in-frame clones and lacks some. This sample's clone table lists 150,000 to 200,000 clones. In regard to this clone: Its specificity is unknown.

This CDR3 has 14 residues. V trimming: 10 bases; J trimming: 7 bases; junction bases outside the gene matches: 11. From germline, CDR1 is SGHVS and CDR2 FQNEAQ. The sequenced sample was PBMCs. This clonotype was sampled from a man aged 25-45 years in good health and CMV-seronegative. This chain connects TRBV7-8 to TRBJ2-1; 9 nucleotides agree with TRBD2. In DNA, the CDR3 is TGTGCCACCCTCCCGGGACTAGCTGGGAATGAGCAGTTCTTC. This translates into CATLPGLAGNEQFF. Full variable domain (remainder filled in from reference TRBV7-8 and TRBJ2-1): GAGVSQSPRYKVAKRGQDVALRCDPISGHVSLFWYQQALGQGPEFLTYFQNEAQLDKSGLPSDRFFAERPEGSVSTLKIQRTQQEDSAVYLCATLPGLAGNEQFFGPGTRLTVL.